This T cell receptor (beta chain) comes out of a study of T cell changes during pregnancy in multiple sclerosis. Some clones are missing from TCRdb's copy, which holds only in-frame ones; the method was immunoSEQ multiplex PCR. The sample lists around 38,000 clones, about 91% occurring once. Germline V gives CDR1 MNHNY, CDR2 SVGAGI (reference sequence). This CDR3 has 14 residues. J was trimmed by 6 bases and V by 5 bases; bases with no gene match: 8. The TCR was taken from a female donor in good health, enrolled as a control in a pregnancy study. The sample was CD4+ T cells from peripheral blood mononuclear cells, taken in the third trimester of pregnancy. V gene TRBV6-6 combines with J gene TRBJ2-7; 9 positions match TRBD1. The CDR3 loop is CASSIQGATSEQYF. The CDR3 coding sequence is TGTGCCAGCAGTATACAGGGGGCAACGTCCGAGCAGTACTTC.